This entry concerns a single T cell receptor (beta chain). CDR1 and CDR2 from the germline V gene are LGHNA and YSLEER. V was pared by 3 bases and J by 5 bases, with 18 bases between. The CDR3 is 16 residues long. This entry belongs to a study of T cell changes during pregnancy in multiple sclerosis. TCRdb's table, derived via immunoSEQ multiplex PCR, lists solely in-frame clones and lacks some. Of 30,000 to 40,000 clones detected, 89% appear once; the ten largest clones hold 0.78%. The genes are TRBV4-3 and TRBJ2-3, with a possible D match to TRBD1 (6 bases). This TCR was sampled from a female donor in good health, enrolled as a control in a pregnancy study. This sample comprised CD4+ T cells from peripheral blood mononuclear cells, obtained after pregnancy. CDR3 coding DNA: TGCGCCAGCAGCCATAATACAAGGACAGAGCAAGATACGCAGTATTTT. This encodes CASSHNTRTEQDTQYF.